The 30 T cell receptor beta chains below come from one sample, sequenced in a study of cytomegalovirus exposure and HLA in healthy donors. This PCR relied on a set of 60 Vbeta primers and 13 Jbeta primers. The assay was immunoSEQ multiplex PCR, and TCRdb's table has in-frame clones only and misses some. The sample gives about 210,000 clones, around 86% of which show up once; 10% to 13% is in the top ten. The sample consisted of PBMCs. The receptors come from a woman in her fifties or sixties in good health and CMV-seropositive.

The sample holds a few counts of this clone. This chain joins TRBV6-4 and TRBJ2-7; 14 nucleotides agree with TRBD2. CDR1 MRHNA and CDR2 SNTAGT come from the germline V gene. The CDR3 is made up of 15 amino acids. V dropped 0 bases and J dropped 6; count of bases not matched to a gene: 1. CDR3 nucleotides: TGTGCCAGCAGTGACTCGACTAGCGGGGGGGCCGAGCAGTACTTC. Translation: CASSDSTSGGAEQYF.

This chain joins TRBV12-5 and TRBJ1-2; D not certain. The germline gives CDR1 LGHNT, CDR2 FRNRAP. The CDR3 has 15 residues. Between the trimmed V and J ends, which lost 1 base and 2 bases, there was a span of 11 bases. DNA of the CDR3: TGTGCTAGTGGTTTGGACAGTCCCCTCAACTATGGCTACACCTTC. This codes for CASGLDSPLNYGYTF.

The rearrangement uses TRBV6-5 and TRBJ1-1; 10 nucleotides align to TRBD1. The CDR3 spans 13 residues. The V and J ends lost 7 bases and 11 bases, in that order; junction bases with no gene match: 10. The germline CDR1 and CDR2 sequences are MNHEY and SVGAGI. CDR3 in DNA: TGTGCCAGCACCGCGGGACAGGGGAGGCAGGCTTTCTTT. Translation gives CASTAGQGRQAFF.

The J gene is TRBJ2-5, the V gene TRBV30, with no clear D. The CDR3 length is 12 residues. Trimming took 0 bases from V and 4 from J, leaving 6 bases between them. The germline V gene encodes CDR1 GTSNPN and CDR2 SVGIG (reference sequence). The CDR3 is CAWSVVLETQYF. CDR3 bases: TGTGCCTGGAGTGTCGTTTTAGAGACCCAGTACTTC.

This chain connects TRBV6-6 to TRBJ2-7, with 10 nucleotides matching TRBD1. This CDR3 has 16 amino acids. CDR1 is MNHNY and CDR2 is SVGAGI in the germline V gene (reference sequence). The ends lost 0 bases at V and 6 bases at J; junction bases unmatched: 8. The CDR3 protein is CASSYSQGQGLCEQYF. CDR3 in DNA: TGTGCCAGCAGTTACTCCCAGGGACAGGGGCTCTGCGAGCAGTACTTC.

V gene TRBV7-3 combines with J gene TRBJ2-5; 12 positions match TRBD1. The better agreement between TRBJ2-7 and the DNA end casts doubt on the J call. The length of the CDR3 is 14 residues. Germline V lookup: CDR1 SGHTA, CDR2 FQGTGA. The CDR3 bases are TGTGCCAGCAGCTTTGGGACAGGGGGCGACGAGCAGTACTTC. Amino acid sequence: CASSFGTGGDEQYF.

Points on this clone: A read error may account for a junction end that differs from germline. This sample also contains other DNA sequences that code for the same CDR3. The chain combines TRBV5-6 with TRBJ2-3, with D tentatively TRBD2 (5 bases). In germline, CDR1 is SGHDT, CDR2 YYEEEE. The CDR3 contains 13 residues. CDR3 nucleotides: TGCGCCAGCAGCCTGAAAGGAGGAGATACGCAGTATTTT. Encoded protein: CASSLKGGDTQYF.

The rearrangement uses TRBV5-8 and TRBJ1-4, with 9 bases aligning to TRBD1. Germline CDR1 is SGHTS and CDR2 is YDEGEE. The CDR3 spans 17 residues. Trimming cost V 0 bases and J 3 bases; bases outside gene matches: 6. The CDR3 DNA is TGTGCCAGCAGCTTGGCGGTGACAGGGGGGTCTAATGAAAAACTGTTTTTT. Protein product: CASSLAVTGGSNEKLFF.

The J gene is TRBJ2-5, the V gene TRBV2; TRBD2 matches 14 bases. The germline CDR1 and CDR2 sequences are SNHLY and FYNNEI. The CDR3 is 19 amino acids. Germline trimming cut 2 bases from V and 5 bases from J; bases unmatched to any gene: 13. The CDR3 protein is CASSESRGTSGGMGETQYF. For the CDR3, the DNA is TGTGCCAGCAGTGAAAGTCGTGGGACTAGCGGGGGAATGGGTGAGACCCAGTACTTC.

The chain uses TRBV27 and TRBJ1-2; D possibly corresponds to TRBD1 (5 bases). The CDR3 runs to 14 residues. V shed 6 bases and J shed 8 bases, with 19 bases lying between them. From germline, CDR1 is MNHEY and CDR2 SMNVEV (reference sequence). CDR3 sequence (DNA): TGTGCCAGCAGGGCCCAGGGTATAGTCTTCGGCTACACCTTC. This gives the protein CASRAQGIVFGYTF.

The chain joins TRBV18 to TRBJ1-3; 7 bases fit TRBD1. There are 19 residues in the CDR3. Germline V gives CDR1 KGHSH, CDR2 LQKENI. The J segment lost 1 base and the V segment lost 2 bases, leaving 14 bases of the junction unmatched. The CDR3: CASSPWGPGTVNSGNTIYF. The CDR3 nucleotides are TGTGCCAGCTCACCATGGGGCCCCGGGACAGTAAATTCTGGAAACACCATATATTTT.

The chain joins TRBV30 to TRBJ2-7, with D possibly being TRBD1 (5 bases). CDR3 length: 13 residues. The ends were cut back, 0 bases at V and 3 bases at J, with 9 bases in the middle. Germline V gives CDR1 GTSNPN, CDR2 SVGIG (reference sequence). The CDR3 nucleotides read TGTGCCTGGAGTGTTGGGGCATACTACGAGCAGTACTTC. Translation gives CAWSVGAYYEQYF.

The chain combines TRBV7-9 with TRBJ1-5; 7 nucleotides line up with TRBD1. The CDR3 sequence is 18 residues long. Trimming removed 4 bases from V and 1 base from J; junction bases left unmatched: 13. The germline V gene encodes CDR1 SEHNR and CDR2 FQNEAQ (reference sequence). The CDR3 DNA sequence: TGTGCCAGCAGCTCGTCACAGGGGAGAGGATTGAGCAATCAGCCCCAGCATTTT. This translates into CASSSSQGRGLSNQPQHF.

V is TRBV28 and J is TRBJ1-4; 12 nucleotides align to TRBD1. With V trimmed by 3 bases and J by 7 bases, 12 bases remained unmatched. The V gene's germline CDR1 is MDHEN and CDR2 SYDVKM. This CDR3 contains 18 residues. The CDR3 sequence is CASSFNPGQGAGSEKLFF. The CDR3, as DNA: TGTGCCAGCAGTTTCAACCCGGGACAGGGGGCTGGGAGTGAAAAACTGTTTTTT.

Points on this clone: The junction departs from germline at one end; a sequencing error may be responsible. The rearrangement links TRBV7-9 to TRBJ1-4, with 9 bases that match TRBD1. Germline loops: CDR1 SEHNR, CDR2 FQNEAQ (reference sequence). The CDR3 totals 13 residues. The CDR3 loop is CSSSGDREVGLFF. The CDR3 nucleotides are TGTTCCAGCAGTGGGGACAGGGAAGTGGGGCTGTTTTTT.

V gene TRBV30 combines with J gene TRBJ1-3; weak D call: TRBD1 (5 bases). This CDR3 is 13 amino acids long. Germline values: CDR1 GTSNPN, CDR2 SVGIG (reference sequence). V shed 5 bases and J shed 8 bases, with 16 bases lying between them. The CDR3: CAWGAQGLYTIYF. CDR3 DNA sequence: TGTGCCTGGGGGGCGCAGGGCCTTTACACCATATATTTT.

This chain joins TRBV28 and TRBJ1-1; D is uncertain. Germline loops: CDR1 MDHEN, CDR2 SYDVKM. V was shortened by 0 bases and J by 9 bases, with 8 bases between the two germline ends. This CDR3 has 12 amino acids. The CDR3 nucleotides read TGTGCCAGCAGTTTATGGGGCTCTCAAGCTTTCTTT. As protein: CASSLWGSQAFF.

This clone was seen a handful of times. This chain uses TRBV10-2 with TRBJ2-2, with 8 bases aligning to TRBD2. V dropped 9 bases and J dropped 7; count of bases not matched to a gene: 10. CDR3 length equals 14 residues. Germline values: CDR1 WSHSY, CDR2 SAAADI. CDR3: CASLPGLDIGELFF. CDR3 DNA: TGCGCCAGTCTTCCGGGACTAGATATCGGGGAGCTGTTTTTT.

This clone was recorded a few times. The V gene is TRBV14, the J gene TRBJ2-7; 8 positions match TRBD1. V lost 4 bases and J lost 3; bases outside the gene matches: 17. Germline V lookup: CDR1 SGHDN, CDR2 FVKESK. The CDR3 spans 18 residues. The CDR3 region has the DNA TGTGCCAGCAGCCCCATCCTAGGGACAGGCGATACACTCTACGAGCAGTACTTC. It specifies CASSPILGTGDTLYEQYF.

The V and J genes are TRBV30 and TRBJ1-6, with TRBD1 matching over 9 bases. The CDR3 covers 12 residues. Losses at the gene ends were 5 bases for V and 7 bases for J; bases not matched to a gene: 0. The germline CDR1 and CDR2 sequences are GTSNPN and SVGIG (reference sequence). The chain's CDR3 is CAWGQGNSPLHF. The CDR3 nucleotides read TGTGCCTGGGGACAGGGGAATTCACCCCTCCACTTT.

The chain is built from TRBV11-3 and TRBJ1-1, with TRBD1 matching 8 bases. The ends lost 5 bases at V and 5 bases at J; junction bases unmatched: 10. This CDR3 has 15 amino acids. Germline CDR1 reads SGHNT; CDR2 reads YENEEA. The CDR3 nucleotides read TGTGCCAGCAGCAAAGGGACAGGAGGGGGGACTGAAGCTTTCTTT. Translated, it gives CASSKGTGGGTEAFF.

The V and J genes are TRBV4-1 and TRBJ1-3; D is possibly TRBD1 (6 bases). V dropped 2 bases and J dropped 4 bases, with 24 bases sitting between them. CDR1 is MGHRA, CDR2 YSYEKL, per germline. The CDR3 loop spans 19 amino acids. The CDR3 loop reads CASSQWDTMLTELGNTIYF. In DNA form, the CDR3 reads TGCGCCAGCAGCCAATGGGACACGATGTTAACCGAGCTAGGAAACACCATATATTTT.

The rearrangement joins TRBV30 to TRBJ2-3; 8 bases are a match to TRBD1. The CDR3 totals 13 residues. The ends lost 8 bases at V and 0 bases at J; junction bases unmatched: 4. Germline lookup yields CDR1 GTSNPN and CDR2 SVGIG (reference sequence). The CDR3 loop is CAGDRLSTDTQYF. The CDR3 DNA follows: TGTGCCGGGGACAGGCTAAGCACAGATACGCAGTATTTT.

This clone was recorded only once. V gene TRBV9 combines with J gene TRBJ2-2; 9 bases agree with TRBD2. CDR3 length: 16 amino acids. Germline values: CDR1 SGDLS, CDR2 YYNGEE. Trimming removed 1 base from V and 4 bases from J; junction bases left unmatched: 5. The CDR3 loop reads CASSVMGLAITGELFF. The CDR3 DNA reads as TGTGCCAGCAGCGTAATGGGACTAGCAATCACCGGGGAGCTGTTTTTT. Complete variable domain (other parts from reference TRBV9 and TRBJ2-2): DSGVTQTPKHLITATGQRVTLRCSPRSGDLSVYWYQQSLDQGLQFLIQYYNGEERAKGNILERFSAQQFPDLHSELNLSSLELGDSALYFCASSVMGLAITGELFFGEGSRLTVL.

The chain combines TRBV5-6 with TRBJ1-2; D is possibly TRBD1 (6 bases). The CDR3 length is 15 residues. Germline V gene lookup returns CDR1 SGHDT and CDR2 YYEEEE. Trimming stripped 4 bases from V and 6 bases from J, with 19 bases between. The CDR3 loop is CASSPLRQGSDGYTF. The CDR3 nucleotides are TGTGCCAGCAGCCCGCTCCGGCAGGGGTCGGATGGCTACACCTTC.

This clone was observed a handful of times. V is TRBV2 and J is TRBJ1-6, with 7 nucleotides matching TRBD1. Germline V gene sequence: CDR1 SNHLY, CDR2 FYNNEI. Losses at the gene ends were 5 bases for V and 10 bases for J; bases not matched to a gene: 11. There are 15 residues in the CDR3. DNA of the CDR3: TGTGCCAGCAGTATGGCCCCGGGACAGTTCTCACCCCTCCACTTT. Protein: CASSMAPGQFSPLHF.

This chain links TRBV7-9 with TRBJ1-2; D remains ambiguous. CDR1 SEHNR and CDR2 FQNEAQ come from the germline V gene (reference sequence). V gave up 5 bases and J gave up 1 base, with 8 bases separating them. The CDR3 sequence is 13 residues long. This CDR3 is CASSPRDNYGYTF. The CDR3 DNA reads TGTGCCAGCAGCCCACGAGATAACTATGGCTACACCTTC.

Written as DNA, the CDR3 is TGTGCCAGCAGTGAATTGGGGGCAGACTTGAATGAAAAACTGTTTTTT. Encoded protein: CASSELGADLNEKLFF. This chain links TRBV2 with TRBJ1-4; possibly TRBD1 for D (6 bases). This CDR3 is built from 16 residues. CDR1 and CDR2 from the germline V gene are SNHLY and FYNNEI. Between the trimmed V and J ends, which lost 2 bases and 5 bases, there was a span of 15 bases.

The V call is TRBV4-3, the J call TRBJ1-2, with 7 bases fitting TRBD1. The CDR3 is 15 amino acids. Germline V gene sequence: CDR1 LGHNA, CDR2 YSLEER. V trimming: 4 bases; J trimming: 0 bases; junction bases outside the gene matches: 5. The CDR3 loop reads CASSPVGTANYGYTF. As DNA, the CDR3 is TGCGCCAGCAGCCCGGTGGGGACAGCTAACTATGGCTACACCTTC.

The rearrangement links TRBV29-1 to TRBJ1-2; TRBD1 is a possible D gene (6 bases). The CDR3 is 13 amino acids. V was pared by 3 bases and J by 4 bases, with 12 bases between. Germline V lookup: CDR1 SQVTM, CDR2 ANQGSEA. The CDR3 here is CSVDNREVYGYTF. CDR3 DNA: TGCAGCGTTGATAACAGGGAAGTCTATGGCTACACCTTC.